Listed below are T cell receptor beta chains from one sample, sequenced in a study of cytomegalovirus exposure and HLA in healthy donors. Libraries were prepared by immunoSEQ multiplex PCR; TCRdb keeps only in-frame clonotypes and omits some of them. The table includes 150,000 or so clones, about three quarters detected once. Sequenced sample: PBMCs. These receptors all stem from a male donor in good health and CMV-seronegative. CDR3s include the opening cysteine and the closing phenylalanine or tryptophan. Fields, in order: J gene, clone size, V gene, D gene, CDR3 DNA, CDR3 protein. The D gene is left open where the match is weak. For some rows the clone size is stated as once, few or many, or as a class when expanded; others skip it.

TRBJ2-1 few TRBV7-3 - TGTGCCAGCAGCTTAAATGACCTCACCGGGGACAAGTTCTTC CASSLNDLTGDKFF
TRBJ1-2 - TRBV14 - TGTGCCAGCAGCCAAGAGGACAGACCTTATGCCTTTAACTATGGCCACACCTTC CASSQEDRPYAFNYGHTF
TRBJ2-6 - TRBV27 TRBD1 TGTGCCAGCTGTGGGACAGGAAGGGCCAACGTCCTGACTTTC CASCGTGRANVLTF
TRBJ2-3 - TRBV5-1 TRBD2 TGCGCCAGCAGCTTGGCTAGCGGGATAAGAATAGATACGCAGTATTTT CASSLASGIRIDTQYF
TRBJ2-1 - TRBV5-1 TRBD2 TGCGCCAGCAGCTTACTAGCGCGGTCCTACAATGAGCAGTTCTTC CASSLLARSYNEQFF
TRBJ1-5 - TRBV7-9 TRBD1 TGTTCCAGCAGCCTAACAGGGGACGCGAATCAGCCCCAGCATTTT CSSSLTGDANQPQHF
TRBJ2-1 few TRBV10-1 TRBD2 TGCGCCAGCTCCCAGATAGCGGGGGGCTACAATGAGCAGTTCTTC CASSQIAGGYNEQFF
TRBJ2-7 - TRBV7-2 - TGTGCCAGCAGCGAGTTCCGTACTACATACGAGCAGTACTTC CASSEFRTTYEQYF
TRBJ2-3 - TRBV5-4 TRBD2 TGTGCCAGCAGCTTGAATGGGGGGGGCACAGATACGCAGTATTTT CASSLNGGGTDTQYF
TRBJ2-5 - TRBV7-9 TRBD1 TGTGCCAGCAGCTTAGGGGACAGGGGAGGCGAGACCCAGTACTTC CASSLGDRGGETQYF
TRBJ2-3 once TRBV7-8 TRBD1 TGTGCCAGCAGCCAAACCGCCGGGACAGGGGGCACAGATACGCAGTATTTT CASSQTAGTGGTDTQYF
TRBJ2-7 - TRBV27 - TGTGCCAGCAGTTTTCGGTCGCAGGGCGAGCAGTACTTC CASSFRSQGEQYF
TRBJ1-2 - TRBV18 - TGTGCCAGCTCACCACCTTTTCCGGGTGTCTATGGCTACACCTTC CASSPPFPGVYGYTF
TRBJ2-7 - TRBV27 - TGTGCCAGCAGCTCCTTGCAGGGGACCCCCGTCTACGAGCAGTACTTC CASSSLQGTPVYEQYF
TRBJ2-3 - TRBV7-3 - TGTGCCAGCAGCTCCGGGGTTAGCACAGATACGCAGTATTTT CASSSGVSTDTQYF
TRBJ1-5 - TRBV6-1 TRBD1 TGTGCCAGCAGACAGGGGCTCAGCAATCAGCCCCAGCATTTT CASRQGLSNQPQHF
TRBJ2-7 - TRBV4-3 - TGCGCCAGCAGCAAACACGAGACGGGTCCCTACGAGCAGTACTTC CASSKHETGPYEQYF
TRBJ1-2 - TRBV6-1 TRBD1 TGTGCCAGCAGTGAGTTGACAGGGGGCAAAGGCTATGGCTACACCTTC CASSELTGGKGYGYTF
TRBJ1-1 once TRBV5-5 - TGTGCCAGCATCGGGACTGAAGCTTTCTTT CASIGTEAFF
TRBJ2-7 - TRBV25-1 - TGTGCCAGCAGGGGCAGGGGAGTAGGCTACGAGCAGTACTTC CASRGRGVGYEQYF
TRBJ2-5 - TRBV5-1 TRBD2 TGCGCCAGCAGCGCCAGGACTAGCGGGAGGGAGACCCAGTACTTC CASSARTSGRETQYF
TRBJ1-2 - TRBV10-2 - TGCGCCAGTGCCCGGGAAGTAAATGGCTACACCTTC CASAREVNGYTF
TRBJ2-3 - TRBV25-1 - TGTGCCAGCGACGGGAGACTGGGGGGCACAGATACGCAGTATTTT CASDGRLGGTDTQYF
TRBJ1-1 - TRBV9 - TGTGCCAGCAGCGCCTCGACAGGCCAGGGCACTGAAGCTTTCTTT CASSASTGQGTEAFF
TRBJ2-5 once TRBV7-9 TRBD2 TGTGCCAGCCTATCGGTAGCGGGGATCCAAGAGACCCAGTACTTC CASLSVAGIQETQYF
TRBJ1-4 - TRBV5-1 TRBD1 TGCGCCAGCAGCCCGGGACAGGGTAATGAAAAACTGTTTTTT CASSPGQGNEKLFF
TRBJ1-4 - TRBV28 TRBD1 TGTGCCAGCAGTTTAGGGGGACAGGGGAACGAAAAACTGTTTTTT CASSLGGQGNEKLFF
TRBJ2-1 - TRBV7-2 - TGTGCCAGCAGCACTATTGGGTTGAGTACCTACAATGAGCAGTTCTTC CASSTIGLSTYNEQFF
TRBJ2-5 - TRBV5-4 TRBD2 TGTGCCAGCAGCCCGAGGCGGGAGGGGGCAGAGACCCAGTACTTC CASSPRREGAETQYF
TRBJ2-7 few TRBV9 TRBD2 TGTGCCAGCAGCGCAAGCGGGAGGTTGGACGAGCAGTACTTC CASSASGRLDEQYF
TRBJ2-7 few TRBV10-2 - TGCGCCAGCAAAGGTACAGAGACCTACGAGCAGTACTTC CASKGTETYEQYF
TRBJ1-6 few TRBV4-1 TRBD1 TGCGCCAGCAGCCAAGGGGGAGACAGGGCCTATAATTCACCCCTCCACTTT CASSQGGDRAYNSPLHF
TRBJ2-7 - TRBV11-2 - TGTGCCAGCAGCTTAGCAGGGTCCTACGAGCAGTACTTC CASSLAGSYEQYF